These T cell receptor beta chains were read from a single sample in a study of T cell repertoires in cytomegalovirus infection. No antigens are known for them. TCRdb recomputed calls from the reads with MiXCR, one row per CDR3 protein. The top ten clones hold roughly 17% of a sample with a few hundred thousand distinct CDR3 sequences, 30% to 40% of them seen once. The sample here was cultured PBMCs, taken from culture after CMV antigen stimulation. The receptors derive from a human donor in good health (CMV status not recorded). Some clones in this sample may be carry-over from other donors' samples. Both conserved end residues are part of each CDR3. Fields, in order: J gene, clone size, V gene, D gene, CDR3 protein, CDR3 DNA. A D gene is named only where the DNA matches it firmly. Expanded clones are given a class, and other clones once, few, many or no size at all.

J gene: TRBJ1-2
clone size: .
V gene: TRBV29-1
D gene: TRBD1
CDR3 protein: CSVRRDRGNYGYTF
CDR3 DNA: TGCAGCGTCCGACGGGACAGGGGTAACTATGGCTACACCTTC

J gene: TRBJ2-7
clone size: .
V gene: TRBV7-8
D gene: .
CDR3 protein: CASSLEDLWKGEQYF
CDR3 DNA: TGTGCCAGCAGCTTAGAGGATCTCTGGAAAGGAGAGCAGTACTTC

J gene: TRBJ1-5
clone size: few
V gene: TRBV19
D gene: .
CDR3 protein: CASTPDPYGNQPQHF
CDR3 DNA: TGTGCCAGTACCCCGGACCCCTACGGCAATCAGCCCCAGCATTTT

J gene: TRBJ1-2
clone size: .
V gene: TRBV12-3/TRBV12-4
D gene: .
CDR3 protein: CASRDGQFFNYGYTF
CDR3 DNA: TGTGCCAGCAGGGACGGACAGTTCTTTAACTATGGCTACACCTTC

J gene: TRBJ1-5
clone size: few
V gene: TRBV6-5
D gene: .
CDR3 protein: CASSYNQGRNQPQHF
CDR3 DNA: TGTGCCAGCAGTTACAATCAGGGGCGCAATCAGCCCCAGCATTTT

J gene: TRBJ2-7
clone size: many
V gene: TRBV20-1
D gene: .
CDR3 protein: CSAPIYEQYF
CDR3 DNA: TGCAGTGCGCCTATCTACGAGCAGTACTTC

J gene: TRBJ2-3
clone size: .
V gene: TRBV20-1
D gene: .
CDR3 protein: CSATIGRFTDTQYF
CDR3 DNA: TGCAGTGCTACAATAGGTCGATTCACAGATACGCAGTATTTT

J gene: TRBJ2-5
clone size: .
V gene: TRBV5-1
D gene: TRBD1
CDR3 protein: CASSYQGQGGETQYF
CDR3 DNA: TGCGCCAGCAGCTACCAAGGACAGGGCGGGGAGACCCAGTACTTC

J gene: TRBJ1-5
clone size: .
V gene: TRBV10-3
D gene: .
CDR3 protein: CTISDDSPNSNQPQHF
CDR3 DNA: TGTACCATCAGTGATGACAGCCCAAATAGCAATCAGCCCCAGCATTTT

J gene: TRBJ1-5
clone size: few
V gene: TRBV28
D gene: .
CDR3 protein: CASIAGGNQPQHF
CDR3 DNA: TGTGCCAGCATAGCAGGGGGCAATCAGCCCCAGCATTTT

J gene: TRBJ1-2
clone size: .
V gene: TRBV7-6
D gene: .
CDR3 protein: CASTHRDSPSNYGYTF
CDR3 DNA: TGTGCCAGCACCCACCGGGACTCCCCTTCGAACTATGGCTACACCTTC

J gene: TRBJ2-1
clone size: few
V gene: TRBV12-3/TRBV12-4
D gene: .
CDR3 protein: CASSLRRDSYNEQFF
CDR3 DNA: TGTGCCAGCAGTTTACGGAGAGACTCCTACAATGAGCAGTTCTTC

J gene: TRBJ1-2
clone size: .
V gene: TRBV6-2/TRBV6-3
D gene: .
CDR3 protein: CANSFASLPYGYTF
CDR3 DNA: TGTGCCAACAGTTTCGCCAGCCTTCCGTATGGCTACACCTTC

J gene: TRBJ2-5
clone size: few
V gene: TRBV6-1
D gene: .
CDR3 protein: CASSPPGESRGTQYF
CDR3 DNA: TGTGCCAGCAGCCCGCCCGGGGAATCCCGAGGGACCCAGTACTTC

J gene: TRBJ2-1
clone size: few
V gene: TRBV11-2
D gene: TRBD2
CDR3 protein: CASSRGGREQFF
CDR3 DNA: TGTGCCAGCAGCCGGGGGGGCAGAGAGCAGTTCTTC

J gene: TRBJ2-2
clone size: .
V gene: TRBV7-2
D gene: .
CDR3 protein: CASSLGAEAGSPTGELFF
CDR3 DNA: TGTGCCAGCAGCTTAGGGGCGGAGGCGGGGAGTCCAACCGGGGAGCTGTTTTTT

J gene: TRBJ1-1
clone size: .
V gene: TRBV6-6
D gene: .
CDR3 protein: CASWTALNTEAFF
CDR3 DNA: TGTGCCAGTTGGACGGCCCTGAACACTGAAGCTTTCTTT

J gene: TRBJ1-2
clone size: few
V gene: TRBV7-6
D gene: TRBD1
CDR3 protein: CASSLVPGGRDGYTF
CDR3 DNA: TGTGCCAGCAGCTTAGTCCCAGGGGGCCGCGACGGCTACACCTTC

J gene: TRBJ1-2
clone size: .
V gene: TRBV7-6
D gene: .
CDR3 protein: CASSFSTNYGYTF
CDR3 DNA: TGTGCCAGCAGCTTTTCGACTAACTATGGCTACACCTTC

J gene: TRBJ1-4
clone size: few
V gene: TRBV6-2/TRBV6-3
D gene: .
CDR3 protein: CASSYPGQDSTNEKLFF
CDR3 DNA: TGTGCCAGCAGTTACCCGGGACAAGATTCAACTAATGAAAAACTGTTTTTT